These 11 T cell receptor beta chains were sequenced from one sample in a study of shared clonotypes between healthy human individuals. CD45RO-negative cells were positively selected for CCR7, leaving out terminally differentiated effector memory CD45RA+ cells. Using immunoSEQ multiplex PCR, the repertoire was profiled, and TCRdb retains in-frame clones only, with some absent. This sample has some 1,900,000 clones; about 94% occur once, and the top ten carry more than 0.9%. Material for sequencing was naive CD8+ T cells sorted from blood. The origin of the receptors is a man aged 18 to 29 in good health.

This CDR3 is CASSLTFGAYEQYF. Here the CDR3 DNA reads TGCGCCAGCAGCTTGACTTTTGGAGCCTACGAGCAGTACTTC. The chain employs TRBV5-1 and TRBJ2-7; D unclear. CDR1 and CDR2 from the germline V gene are SGHRS and YFSETQ. The CDR3 totals 14 residues. V lost 1 base and J 2 bases, leaving 10 bases between the germline ends.

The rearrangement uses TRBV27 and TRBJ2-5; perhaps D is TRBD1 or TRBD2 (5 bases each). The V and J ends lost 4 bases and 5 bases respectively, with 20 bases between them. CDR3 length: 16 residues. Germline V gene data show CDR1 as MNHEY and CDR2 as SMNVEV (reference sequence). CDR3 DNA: TGTGCCAGCAGTTCTAAAGGGCAGGGAGCGTTGGAGACCCAGTACTTC. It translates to CASSSKGQGALETQYF.

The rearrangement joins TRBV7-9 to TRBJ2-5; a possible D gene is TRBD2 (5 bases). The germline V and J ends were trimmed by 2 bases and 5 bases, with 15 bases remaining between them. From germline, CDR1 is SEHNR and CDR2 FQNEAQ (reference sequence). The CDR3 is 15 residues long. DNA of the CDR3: TGTGCCAGCAGCTTACCACTAGGGCTTGGCGAGACCCAGTACTTC. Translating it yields CASSLPLGLGETQYF. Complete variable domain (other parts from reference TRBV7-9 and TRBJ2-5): DTGVSQNPRHKITKRGQNVTFRCDPISEHNRLYWYRQTLGQGPEFLTYFQNEAQLEKSRLLSDRFSAERPKGSFSTLEIQRTEQGDSAMYLCASSLPLGLGETQYFGPGTRLLVL.

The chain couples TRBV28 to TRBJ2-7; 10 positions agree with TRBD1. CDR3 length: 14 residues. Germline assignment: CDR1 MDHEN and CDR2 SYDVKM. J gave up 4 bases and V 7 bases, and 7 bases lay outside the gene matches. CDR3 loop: CASTRQGAAYEQYF. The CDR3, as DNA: TGTGCCAGCACCAGACAGGGGGCTGCATACGAGCAGTACTTC.

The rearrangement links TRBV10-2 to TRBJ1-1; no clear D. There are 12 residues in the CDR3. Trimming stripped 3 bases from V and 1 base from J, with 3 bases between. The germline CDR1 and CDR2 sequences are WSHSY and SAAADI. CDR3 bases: TGCGCCAGCAGTGACCCGAACACTGAAGCTTTCTTT. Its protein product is CASSDPNTEAFF.

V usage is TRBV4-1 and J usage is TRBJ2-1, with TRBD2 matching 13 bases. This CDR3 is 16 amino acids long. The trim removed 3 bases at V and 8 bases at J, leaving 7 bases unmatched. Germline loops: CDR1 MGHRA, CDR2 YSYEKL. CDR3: CASSHATSGRVDEQFF. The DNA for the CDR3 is TGCGCCAGCAGCCACGCAACTAGCGGGAGGGTGGATGAGCAGTTCTTC.

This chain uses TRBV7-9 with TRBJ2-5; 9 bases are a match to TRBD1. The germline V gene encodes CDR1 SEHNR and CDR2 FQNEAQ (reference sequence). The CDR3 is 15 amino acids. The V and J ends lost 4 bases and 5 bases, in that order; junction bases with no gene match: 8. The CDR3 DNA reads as TGTGCCAGCAGCTCGACCGGGACAGGGCCGGAGACCCAGTACTTC. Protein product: CASSSTGTGPETQYF. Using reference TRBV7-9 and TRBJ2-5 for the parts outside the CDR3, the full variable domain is DTGVSQNPRHKITKRGQNVTFRCDPISEHNRLYWYRQTLGQGPEFLTYFQNEAQLEKSRLLSDRFSAERPKGSFSTLEIQRTEQGDSAMYLCASSSTGTGPETQYFGPGTRLLVL.

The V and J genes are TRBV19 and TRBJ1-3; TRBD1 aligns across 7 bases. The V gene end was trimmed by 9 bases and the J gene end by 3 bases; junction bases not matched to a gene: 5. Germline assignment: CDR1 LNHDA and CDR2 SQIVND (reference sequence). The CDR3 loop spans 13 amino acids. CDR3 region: CARPGGIGNTIYF. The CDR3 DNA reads TGTGCCAGACCAGGGGGTATTGGAAACACCATATATTTT.

The CDR3 region is CASSPSWVYEQFF. In DNA, the CDR3 is TGTGCCAGCAGCCCGTCCTGGGTCTATGAGCAGTTCTTC. This chain links TRBV14 with TRBJ2-1; no definite D call. The CDR3 has 13 residues. Germline values: CDR1 SGHDN, CDR2 FVKESK. Trimming shortened V by 4 bases and J by 8 bases, and 12 bases separated the two germline ends.

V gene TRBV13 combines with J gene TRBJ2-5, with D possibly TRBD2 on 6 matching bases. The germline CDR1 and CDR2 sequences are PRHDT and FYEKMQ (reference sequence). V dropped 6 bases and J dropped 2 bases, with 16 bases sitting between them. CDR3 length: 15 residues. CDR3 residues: CASSPKWGLQETQYF. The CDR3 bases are TGTGCCAGCAGTCCAAAATGGGGACTGCAAGAGACCCAGTACTTC.

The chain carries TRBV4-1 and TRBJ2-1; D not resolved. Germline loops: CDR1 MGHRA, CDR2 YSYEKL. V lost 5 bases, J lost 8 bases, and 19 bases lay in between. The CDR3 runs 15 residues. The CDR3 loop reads CASSSRALSADEQFF. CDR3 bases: TGCGCCAGCAGCTCCCGGGCCCTGTCAGCCGATGAGCAGTTCTTC.